A selection of T cell receptor beta chains follows, all from one sample in a study of T cell clonotyping in hematopoietic cell transplantation. Data came from immunoSEQ multiplex PCR; TCRdb stores just in-frame clones and leaves some out. Of 6,000 to 9,000 clones listed, approximately 87% are singletons. The starting material was PBMCs, obtained 100 days after allogeneic stem cell transplant. The receptors were sampled from a male patient in his 50s who had an allogeneic stem cell transplant from a related donor, so the T cells may come from the graft donor. Some clones in this sample may be carry-over from other donors' samples. The CDR3 runs from the conserved cysteine through the conserved F or W. The order of the fields is D gene, clone size, V gene, J gene, CDR3 DNA, CDR3 protein. D genes are given only for firm matches. Size is stated for part of the rows, as once, few or many counts, or as a class when the clone is expanded.

NA,NA,TRBV6-1,TRBJ2-7,TGTGCCAGCAAAGAATCGACAGACTCCTACGAGCAGTACTTC,CASKESTDSYEQYF
NA,NA,TRBV27,TRBJ1-1,TGTGCCTCCCGCTCGGTGAACACTGAAGCTTTCTTT,CASRSVNTEAFF
TRBD1,NA,TRBV7-6,TRBJ2-2,TGTGCCAGCAGCCCCCACTTGGGACAGGGGCACACCGGGGAGCTGTTTTTT,CASSPHLGQGHTGELFF
NA,NA,TRBV9,TRBJ1-1,TGTGCCAGCAGCTCCTTGGGGCAGAACACTGAAGCTTTCTTT,CASSSLGQNTEAFF
NA,once,TRBV5-4,TRBJ2-7,TGTGCCAGCAGCTTGGACGGAGGGACGAACGAGCAGTACTTC,CASSLDGGTNEQYF
NA,NA,TRBV6-5,TRBJ1-2,TGTGCCAGCAGCCCCCATACAGACGGCTATGGCTACACCTTC,CASSPHTDGYGYTF
NA,NA,TRBV6-6,TRBJ1-1,TGTGCCAGCAGACGACTAATTTCCACTGAAGCTTTCTTT,CASRRLISTEAFF
NA,NA,TRBV28,TRBJ1-2,TGTGCCAGCAGTTTAACCCTAACTCAATCAGGCGGCTACACCTTC,CASSLTLTQSGGYTF
NA,NA,TRBV6-5,TRBJ2-1,TGTGCCAGCAGTTCCACTATGGAGCAGTTCTTC,CASSSTMEQFF
NA,NA,TRBV19,TRBJ1-6,TGTGCCAGTAGTCCAGGGCCCTGGGATTCACCCCTCCACTTT,CASSPGPWDSPLHF
TRBD2,NA,TRBV4-3,TRBJ2-7,TGCGCCAGCAGCCAAGATATTTGGCTAGCGGACTCCTACGAGCAGTACTTC,CASSQDIWLADSYEQYF
TRBD1,NA,TRBV7-8,TRBJ1-2,TGTGCCAGCAGCCTCCGGGACAGGGGCGGCTATGGCTACACCTTC,CASSLRDRGGYGYTF
NA,NA,TRBV5-5,TRBJ1-1,TGTGCCAGCAGCCGCCCGGAGAACACTGAAGCTTTCTTT,CASSRPENTEAFF
NA,NA,TRBV20-1,TRBJ1-2,TGCAGTGCCCCCACCACAGGCTACACCTTC,CSAPTTGYTF
NA,NA,TRBV11-2,TRBJ1-3,TGTGCCAGCAGAACGACCGGGGGTGGAAACACCATATATTTT,CASRTTGGGNTIYF
NA,NA,TRBV30,TRBJ2-1,TGTGCCTGGATGAAGGGTGAGCAGTTCTTC,CAWMKGEQFF
NA,NA,TRBV30,TRBJ1-1,TGTGCCTGGAACCAGATGAACCGAGCTGAAGCTTTCTTT,CAWNQMNRAEAFF
TRBD2,NA,TRBV6-4,TRBJ2-3,TGTGCCAGCAGTGATCAGGCTAGCGGGGGCACAGATACGCAGTATTTT,CASSDQASGGTDTQYF
TRBD1,NA,TRBV7-2,TRBJ2-7,TGTGCCAGCAGCTTAGGAGGGACAGGGGGCTACGAGCAGTACTTC,CASSLGGTGGYEQYF
NA,NA,TRBV4-1,TRBJ1-2,TGCGCCAGCAGCCCCTTGGGGAAGGGAGTTGAGGACTATGGCTACACCTTC,CASSPLGKGVEDYGYTF
NA,NA,TRBV6-1,TRBJ2-7,TGTGCCAGCAGCGTTGTCCGATCGTACGAGCAGTACTTC,CASSVVRSYEQYF
NA,once,TRBV7-3,TRBJ2-1,TGTGCCAGCAGTCGGAGCTCCTACAATGAGCAGTTCTTC,CASSRSSYNEQFF
NA,NA,TRBV6-6,TRBJ1-5,TGTGCCAGCAGGGGGGATCAGCCCCAGCATTTT,CASRGDQPQHF
TRBD2,NA,TRBV5-1,TRBJ2-1,TGCGCCAGCAGCTTGAGGACTAGCGGGGGCTACAATGAGCAGTTCTTC,CASSLRTSGGYNEQFF
NA,NA,TRBV5-1,TRBJ1-2,TGCGCCAGCAGCTTGACAGGAGACTACACCTTC,CASSLTGDYTF
NA,NA,TRBV6-5,TRBJ1-1,TGTGCCAGCATCCGCGGGACCGGGGCAACTGAAGCTTTCTTT,CASIRGTGATEAFF
TRBD2,few,TRBV30,TRBJ2-1,TGTGCCGGTGCGACTAGCGGGATTGGAAATGAGCAGTTCTTC,CAGATSGIGNEQFF
NA,few,TRBV25-1,TRBJ1-5,TGTGCCAGCAGTGAACCGGGGCGCAATCAGCCCCAGCATTTT,CASSEPGRNQPQHF
NA,once,TRBV5-6,TRBJ1-5,TGTGCCAGCAGCAGACTTCGAGGGGCCCGGAATCAGCCCCAGCATTTT,CASSRLRGARNQPQHF
NA,NA,TRBV20-1,TRBJ2-5,TGCAGTGCCCAGACGGAAGAGACCCAGTACTTC,CSAQTEETQYF
NA,NA,TRBV4-3,TRBJ1-1,TGCGCCAGCAGCCAAGACTTGGAGAAAATCGCCACTGAAGCTTTCTTT,CASSQDLEKIATEAFF
NA,NA,TRBV4-3,TRBJ1-1,TGCGCCAGCAGCCAAGGAAATGTGGGGGTAGGCGAAGCTTTCTTT,CASSQGNVGVGEAFF
TRBD1,NA,TRBV7-9,TRBJ1-1,TGTGCCAGCAGCTCCGGGACAGGGGGTAGGAACACTGAAGCTTTCTTT,CASSSGTGGRNTEAFF
NA,once,TRBV5-7,TRBJ2-3,TGTGCCAGCAGCTTGGCCGACAACCAAGCAGATACGCAGTATTTT,CASSLADNQADTQYF
TRBD2,NA,TRBV4-1,TRBJ2-2,TGCGCCAGCAGCCAAGGAATTTTCGGACTAGCGATTAACACCGGGGAGCTGTTTTTT,CASSQGIFGLAINTGELFF
TRBD1,NA,TRBV5-1,TRBJ1-5,TGCGCCAGCAGCGAACAGGGGAGGAGCAATCAGCCCCAGCATTTT,CASSEQGRSNQPQHF
NA,NA,TRBV7-9,TRBJ2-1,TGTGCCAGCAGCTTAGCCGGAGGGATCGTTCATGAGCAGTTCTTC,CASSLAGGIVHEQFF
NA,NA,TRBV6-5,TRBJ1-2,TGTGCCAGCAGTTACACTACCGGGACGAACTATGGCTACACCTTC,CASSYTTGTNYGYTF
TRBD1,NA,TRBV6-1,TRBJ1-5,TGTGCCAGCACCAGGGACAGGGGGACCAATCAGCCCCAGCATTTT,CASTRDRGTNQPQHF
NA,once,TRBV6-5,TRBJ1-5,TGTGCCAGCAGTTACTCGTTCCAAAATCAGCCCCAGCATTTT,CASSYSFQNQPQHF
NA,NA,TRBV21-1,TRBJ2-7,TGTGCCAGCAGCAAAAGAAGGACAACTGATGACTACGAGCAGTACTTC,CASSKRRTTDDYEQYF
NA,once,TRBV10-1,TRBJ2-2,TGCGCCAGCAGTGAAGGGGCGAACACCGGGGAGCTGTTTTTT,CASSEGANTGELFF
NA,NA,TRBV7-9,TRBJ2-7,TGTGCCAGCAGGCGAGATCCTCACGAGCAGTACTTC,CASRRDPHEQYF
NA,few,TRBV14,TRBJ1-5,TGTGCCAGCAGCCAAAGCCCAGAGCAGCCCCAGCATTTT,CASSQSPEQPQHF
NA,NA,TRBV7-2,TRBJ1-5,TGTGCCAGCAGCGCGAGAGGGGGGGGTGGCAATCAGCCCCAGCATTTT,CASSARGGGGNQPQHF
TRBD1,NA,TRBV30,TRBJ1-2,TGTGCCTGGAGTAGACTCGGGACAGCGGGGGGCTACACCTTC,CAWSRLGTAGGYTF
TRBD2,NA,TRBV5-1,TRBJ2-5,TGCGCCAGCAGCCCGGGACTAGCGGGGAGACAAGAGACCCAGTACTTC,CASSPGLAGRQETQYF
TRBD1,NA,TRBV27,TRBJ2-7,TGTGCCAGCGGCTCCGGGACAGACTACGAGCAGTACTTC,CASGSGTDYEQYF
NA,NA,TRBV30,TRBJ1-5,TGTGCCTGGAGTGGCACTAACGGCAATCAGCCCCAGCATTTT,CAWSGTNGNQPQHF